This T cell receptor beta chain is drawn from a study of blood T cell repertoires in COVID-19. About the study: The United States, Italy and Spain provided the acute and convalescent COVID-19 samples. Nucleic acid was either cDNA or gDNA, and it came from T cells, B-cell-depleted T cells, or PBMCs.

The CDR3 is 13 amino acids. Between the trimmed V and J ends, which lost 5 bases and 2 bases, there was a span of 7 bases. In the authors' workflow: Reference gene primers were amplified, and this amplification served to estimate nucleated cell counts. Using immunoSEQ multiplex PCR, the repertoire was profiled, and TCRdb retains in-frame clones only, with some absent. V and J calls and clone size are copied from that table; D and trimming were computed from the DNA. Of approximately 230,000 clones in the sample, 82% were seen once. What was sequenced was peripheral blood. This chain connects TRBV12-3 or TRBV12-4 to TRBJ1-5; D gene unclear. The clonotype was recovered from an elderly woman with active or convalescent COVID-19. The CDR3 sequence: CASSQQGNQPQHF. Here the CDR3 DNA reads TGTGCCAGCAGTCAGCAGGGCAATCAGCCCCAGCATTTT.